This T cell receptor (beta chain) derives from a study of shared clonotypes between healthy human individuals. The data were produced by immunoSEQ multiplex PCR, yet TCRdb's version contains in-frame clones alone and is incomplete. The table shows hundreds of thousands of clones, with roughly four fifths occurring only once. The CDR3 runs 13 residues. Trimming took 2 bases from V and 4 from J, leaving 8 bases between them. Looked up from germline, CDR1 is MNHNS and CDR2 is SASEGT. The sequenced sample was PBMCs. The TCR sequence derives from a middle-aged woman in good health. Some clones in this sample may be carry-over from other donors' samples. V is TRBV6-1 and J is TRBJ1-2; the D gene is possibly TRBD1 (6 bases). The CDR3 region has the DNA TGTGCCAGCAGTGAACAGGGGACCTATGGCTACACCTTC. Its translation: CASSEQGTYGYTF.